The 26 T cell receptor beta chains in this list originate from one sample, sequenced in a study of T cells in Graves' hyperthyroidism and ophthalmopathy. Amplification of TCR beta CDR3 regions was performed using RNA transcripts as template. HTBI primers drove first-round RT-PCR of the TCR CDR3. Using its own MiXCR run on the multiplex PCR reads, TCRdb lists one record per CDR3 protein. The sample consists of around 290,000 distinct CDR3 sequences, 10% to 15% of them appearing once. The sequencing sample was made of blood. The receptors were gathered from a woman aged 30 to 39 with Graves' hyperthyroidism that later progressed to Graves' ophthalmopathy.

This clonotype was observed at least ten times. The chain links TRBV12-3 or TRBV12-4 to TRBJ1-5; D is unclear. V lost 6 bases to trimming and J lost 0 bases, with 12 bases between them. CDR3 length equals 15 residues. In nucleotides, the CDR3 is TGTGCCAGCAGCCTCAGGATTAATAGCAATCAGCCCCAGCATTTT. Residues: CASSLRINSNQPQHF.

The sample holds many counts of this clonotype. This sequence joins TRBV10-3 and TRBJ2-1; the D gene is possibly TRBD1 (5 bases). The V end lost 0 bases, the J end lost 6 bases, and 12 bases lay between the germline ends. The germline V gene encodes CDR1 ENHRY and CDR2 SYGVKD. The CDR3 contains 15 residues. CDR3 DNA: TGTGCCATCAGTGAGTCGAGTTCCAGGGTCAATGAGCAGTTCTTC. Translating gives CAISESSSRVNEQFF.

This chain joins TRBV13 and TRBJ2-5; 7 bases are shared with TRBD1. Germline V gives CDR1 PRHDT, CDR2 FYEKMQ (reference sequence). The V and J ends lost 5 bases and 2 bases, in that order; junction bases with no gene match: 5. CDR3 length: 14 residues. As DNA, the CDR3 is TGTGCCAGCAGCACCTCAGGGGGACAAGAGACCCAGTACTTC. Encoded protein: CASSTSGGQETQYF.

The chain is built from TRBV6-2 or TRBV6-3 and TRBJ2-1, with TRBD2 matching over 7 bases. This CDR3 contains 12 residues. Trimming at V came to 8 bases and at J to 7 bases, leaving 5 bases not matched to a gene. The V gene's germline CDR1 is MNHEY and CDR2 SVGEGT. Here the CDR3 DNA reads TGTGCCAGCGGGAGGGCCGGGAATGAGCAGTTCTTC. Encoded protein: CASGRAGNEQFF.

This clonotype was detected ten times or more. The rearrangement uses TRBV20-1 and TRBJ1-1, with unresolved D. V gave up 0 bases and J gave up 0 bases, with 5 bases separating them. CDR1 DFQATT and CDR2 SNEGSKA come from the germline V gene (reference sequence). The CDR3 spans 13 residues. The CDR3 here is CSARDRLNTEAFF. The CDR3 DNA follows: TGCAGTGCTAGAGACAGGTTGAACACTGAAGCTTTCTTT.

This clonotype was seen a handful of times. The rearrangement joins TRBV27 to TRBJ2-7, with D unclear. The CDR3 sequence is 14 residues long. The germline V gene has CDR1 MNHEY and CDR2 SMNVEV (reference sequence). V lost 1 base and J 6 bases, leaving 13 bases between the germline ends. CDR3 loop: CASSLYMAFGEQYF. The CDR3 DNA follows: TGTGCCAGCAGTTTATATATGGCTTTCGGCGAGCAGTACTTC.

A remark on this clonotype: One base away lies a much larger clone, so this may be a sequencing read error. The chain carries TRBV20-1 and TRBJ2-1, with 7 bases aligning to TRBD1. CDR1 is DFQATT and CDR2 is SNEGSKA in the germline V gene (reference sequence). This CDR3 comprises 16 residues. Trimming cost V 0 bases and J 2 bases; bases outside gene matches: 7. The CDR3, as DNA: TGCAGTGCTAGAGATATAGGGGACAGCCCCTACAATGAGCAGTTCTTC. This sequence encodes CSARDIGDSPYNEQFF.

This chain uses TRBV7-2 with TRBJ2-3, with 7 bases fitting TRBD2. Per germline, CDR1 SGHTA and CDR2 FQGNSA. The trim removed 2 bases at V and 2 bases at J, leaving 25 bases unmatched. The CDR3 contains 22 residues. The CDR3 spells CASSLPLGDSGPTPSNTDTQYF. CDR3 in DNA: TGTGCCAGCAGCTTACCACTCGGCGATAGCGGGCCTACCCCCTCTAACACAGATACGCAGTATTTT.

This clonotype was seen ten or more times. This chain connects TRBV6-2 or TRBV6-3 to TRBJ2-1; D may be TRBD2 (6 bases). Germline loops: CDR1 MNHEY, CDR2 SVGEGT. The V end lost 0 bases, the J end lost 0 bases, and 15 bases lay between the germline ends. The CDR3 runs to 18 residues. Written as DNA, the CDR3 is TGTGCCAGCAGTTACTCCTACGGGGGAGCCTACTCCTACAATGAGCAGTTCTTC. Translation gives CASSYSYGGAYSYNEQFF.

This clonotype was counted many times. The CDR3 is CASGGVIRGFYGYTF. CDR3 in DNA: TGTGCCAGCGGGGGAGTCATAAGGGGCTTCTATGGCTACACCTTC. The chain joins TRBV12-3 or TRBV12-4 to TRBJ1-2; possibly TRBD1 for D (5 bases). V lost 8 bases, J lost 4 bases, and 20 bases lay in between. The length of the CDR3 is 15 residues.

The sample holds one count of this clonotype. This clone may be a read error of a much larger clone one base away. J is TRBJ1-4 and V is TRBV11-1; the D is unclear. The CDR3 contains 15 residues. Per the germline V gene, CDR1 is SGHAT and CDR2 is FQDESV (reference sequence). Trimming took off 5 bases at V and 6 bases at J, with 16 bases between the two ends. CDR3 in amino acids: CASSAPEGAYEKLFF. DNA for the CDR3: TGTGCCAGCAGCGCCCCGGAGGGAGCGTATGAAAAACTGTTTTTT.

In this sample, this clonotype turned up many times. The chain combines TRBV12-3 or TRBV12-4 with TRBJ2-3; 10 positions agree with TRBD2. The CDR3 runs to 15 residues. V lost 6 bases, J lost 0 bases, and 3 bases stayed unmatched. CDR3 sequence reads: CASRSTSGSTDTQYF. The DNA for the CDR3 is TGTGCCAGCAGATCGACTAGCGGGAGCACAGATACGCAGTATTTT.

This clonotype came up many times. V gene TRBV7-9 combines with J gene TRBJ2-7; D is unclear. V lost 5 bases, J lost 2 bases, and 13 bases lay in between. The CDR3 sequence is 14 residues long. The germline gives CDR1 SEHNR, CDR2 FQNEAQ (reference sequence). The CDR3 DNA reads TGTGCCAGCAGCCGAGGTTGGGCCCCCTACGAGCAGTACTTC. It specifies CASSRGWAPYEQYF.

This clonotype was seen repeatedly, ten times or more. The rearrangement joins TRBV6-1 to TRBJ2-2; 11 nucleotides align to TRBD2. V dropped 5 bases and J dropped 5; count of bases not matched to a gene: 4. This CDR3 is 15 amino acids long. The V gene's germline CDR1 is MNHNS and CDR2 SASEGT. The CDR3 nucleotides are TGTGCCAGCAGTTATATAGCGGGAGGGACCGGGGAGCTGTTTTTT. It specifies CASSYIAGGTGELFF.

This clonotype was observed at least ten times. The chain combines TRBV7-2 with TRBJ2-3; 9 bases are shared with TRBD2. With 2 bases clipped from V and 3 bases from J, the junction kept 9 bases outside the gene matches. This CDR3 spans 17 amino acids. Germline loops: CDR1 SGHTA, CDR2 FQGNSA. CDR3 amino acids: CASSLFSSREGTDTQYF. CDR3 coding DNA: TGTGCCAGCAGCTTATTTTCTTCGCGGGAGGGTACAGATACGCAGTATTTT.

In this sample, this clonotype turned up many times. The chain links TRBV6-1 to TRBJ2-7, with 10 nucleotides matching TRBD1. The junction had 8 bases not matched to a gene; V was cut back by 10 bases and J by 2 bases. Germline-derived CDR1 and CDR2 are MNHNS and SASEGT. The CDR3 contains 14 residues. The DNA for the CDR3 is TGTGCCAACCCTTCGGGACAGGGGCCCTACGAGCAGTACTTC. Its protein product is CANPSGQGPYEQYF.

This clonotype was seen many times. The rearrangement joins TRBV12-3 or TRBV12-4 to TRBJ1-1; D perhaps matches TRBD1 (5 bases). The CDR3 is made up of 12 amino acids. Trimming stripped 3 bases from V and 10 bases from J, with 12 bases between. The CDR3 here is CASSLAAGRAFF. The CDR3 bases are TGTGCCAGCAGTTTGGCGGCAGGGCGAGCTTTCTTT.

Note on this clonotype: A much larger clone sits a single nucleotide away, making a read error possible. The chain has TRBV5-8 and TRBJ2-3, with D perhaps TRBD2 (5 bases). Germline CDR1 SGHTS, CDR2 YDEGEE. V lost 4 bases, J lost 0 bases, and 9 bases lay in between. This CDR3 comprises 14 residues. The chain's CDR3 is CASSPWTSTDTQYF. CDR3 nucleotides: TGTGCCAGCAGCCCATGGACTAGCACAGATACGCAGTATTTT.

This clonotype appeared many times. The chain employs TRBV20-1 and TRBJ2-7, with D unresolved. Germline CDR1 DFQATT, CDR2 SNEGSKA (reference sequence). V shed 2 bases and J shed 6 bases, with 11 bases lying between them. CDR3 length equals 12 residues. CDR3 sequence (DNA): TGCAGTGCTAGACCAACAGTCGCCGAGCAGTACTTC. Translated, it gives CSARPTVAEQYF.

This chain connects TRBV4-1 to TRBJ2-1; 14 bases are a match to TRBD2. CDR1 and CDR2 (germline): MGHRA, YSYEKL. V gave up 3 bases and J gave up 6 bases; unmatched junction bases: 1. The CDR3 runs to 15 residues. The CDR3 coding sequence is TGCGCCAGCAGCCATGGACTAGCGGGAGGCAATGAGCAGTTCTTC. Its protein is CASSHGLAGGNEQFF.

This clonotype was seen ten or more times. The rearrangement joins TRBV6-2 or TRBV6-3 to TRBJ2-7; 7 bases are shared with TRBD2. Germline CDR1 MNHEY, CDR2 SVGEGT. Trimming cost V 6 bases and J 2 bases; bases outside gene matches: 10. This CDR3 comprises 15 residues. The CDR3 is CASSSPGTKTYEQYF. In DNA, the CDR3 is TGTGCCAGCAGCAGCCCCGGGACTAAGACCTACGAGCAGTACTTC.

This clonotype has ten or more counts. This chain's CDR3 is CASSLGSGDALNTEAFF. The CDR3, as DNA: TGTGCCAGCAGCTTAGGTTCTGGGGACGCTTTGAACACTGAAGCTTTCTTT. The chain uses TRBV7-6 and TRBJ1-1, with a tentative D call TRBD1 (5 bases). Germline V gives CDR1 SGHVS, CDR2 FNYEAQ. With 1 base removed from V and 0 bases from J, the gap between germline ends came to 15 bases. This CDR3 has 17 residues.

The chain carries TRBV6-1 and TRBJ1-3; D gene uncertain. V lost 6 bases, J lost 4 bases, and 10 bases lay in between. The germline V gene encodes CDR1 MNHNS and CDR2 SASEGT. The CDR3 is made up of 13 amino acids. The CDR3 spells CASSPGWGNTIYF. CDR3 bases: TGTGCCAGCAGCCCAGGATGGGGAAACACCATATATTTT.

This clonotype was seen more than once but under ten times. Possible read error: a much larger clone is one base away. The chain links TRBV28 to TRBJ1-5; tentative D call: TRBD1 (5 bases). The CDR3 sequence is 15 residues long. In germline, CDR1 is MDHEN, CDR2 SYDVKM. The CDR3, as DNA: TGTGCCAGCAATTTACACAGGCTTAGCAATCAGCCCCAGCATTTT. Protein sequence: CASNLHRLSNQPQHF. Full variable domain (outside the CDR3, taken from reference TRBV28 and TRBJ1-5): DVKVTQSSRYLVKRTGEKVFLECVQDMDHENMFWYRQDPGLGLRLIYFSYDVKMKEKGDIPEGYSVSREKKERFSLILESASTNQTSMYLCASNLHRLSNQPQHFGDGTRLSIL.

The DNA for the CDR3 is TGTGCCAGCAGCTTAGGACCACCCCCAGATACGCAGTATTTT. Amino acid sequence: CASSLGPPPDTQYF. The chain joins TRBV7-2 to TRBJ2-3; D is unresolved. The CDR3 length is 14 residues. Between the trimmed V and J ends, which lost 1 base and 4 bases, there was a span of 9 bases. Germline assignment: CDR1 SGHTA and CDR2 FQGNSA.

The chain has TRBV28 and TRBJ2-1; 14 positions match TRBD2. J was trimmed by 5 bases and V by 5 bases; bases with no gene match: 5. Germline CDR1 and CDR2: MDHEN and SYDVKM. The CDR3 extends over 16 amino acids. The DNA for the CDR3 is TGTGCCAGCAGTGCCGGGACTAGCGGGAGTAACAATGAGCAGTTCTTC. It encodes CASSAGTSGSNNEQFF.